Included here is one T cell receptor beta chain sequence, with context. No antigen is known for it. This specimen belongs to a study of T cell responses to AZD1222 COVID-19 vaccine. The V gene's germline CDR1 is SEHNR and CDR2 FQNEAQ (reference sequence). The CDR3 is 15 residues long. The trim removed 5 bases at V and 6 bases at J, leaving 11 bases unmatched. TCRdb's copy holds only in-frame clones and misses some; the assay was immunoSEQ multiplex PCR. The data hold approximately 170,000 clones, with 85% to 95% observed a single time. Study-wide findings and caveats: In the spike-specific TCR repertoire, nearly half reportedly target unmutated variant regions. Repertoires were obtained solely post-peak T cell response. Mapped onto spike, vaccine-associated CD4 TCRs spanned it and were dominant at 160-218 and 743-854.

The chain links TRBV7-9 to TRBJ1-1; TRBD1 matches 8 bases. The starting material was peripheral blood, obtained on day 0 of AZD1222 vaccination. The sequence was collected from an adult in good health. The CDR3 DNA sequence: TGTGCCAGCAGCCGAGTCGAGACAGGGGTTGCTGAAGCTTTCTTT. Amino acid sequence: CASSRVETGVAEAFF.